The present T cell receptor (beta chain) was sequenced within a study of long-term antiretroviral therapy in people with HIV. Study-wide results and limits: Repertoire composition at all time points was dominated by clones that had expanded before ART. Missing from the dataset were any data on ART adherence, viral resistance or therapy changes. HIV repertoires covered narrower CDR3 length ranges than controls did.

The CDR3 extends over 16 amino acids. V shed 4 bases, J shed 2 bases, and the junction held 10 bases outside the gene matches. Per germline, CDR1 LGHNA and CDR2 YSLEER. Turning to this clone: Its antigen is not known.

Samples were assayed with immunoSEQ v3.0 at survey level. The protocol was immunoSEQ multiplex PCR, while the TCRdb copy is restricted to in-frame clones and leaves out a portion. The table records 25,000 to 35,000 clones, approximately 94% of them present only once. The specimen comprised unsorted PBMCs, sampled just over 7.2 years after starting antiretroviral therapy. This clonotype was sampled from a man aged 45-65 years with HIV. This chain links TRBV4-3 with TRBJ2-7, with 8 positions matching TRBD2. This chain's CDR3 is CASSPQPPGLAYEQYF. In DNA, the CDR3 is TGCGCCAGCAGCCCCCAGCCGCCGGGACTAGCCTACGAGCAGTACTTC.